This T cell receptor (beta chain) was captured by sequencing in a study of blood T cell repertoires in COVID-19. Study information: From the United States, Italy and Spain came samples of acute and convalescent COVID-19. PBMCs, B-cell-depleted T cells, or T cells provided the cDNA or gDNA that made up the material.

Per the original data handling: Estimated nucleated cell counts came from reference gene primer amplification. Libraries were prepared by immunoSEQ multiplex PCR; TCRdb keeps only in-frame clonotypes and omits some of them. The V and J calls and the clone size are those of that table, but D and trimming were determined from the DNA. The sample lists 200,000 to 300,000 clones, approximately 83% occurring once. CDR1 is LNHDA and CDR2 is SQIVND in the germline V gene (reference sequence). The V segment lost 6 bases and the J segment 8 bases; nucleotides outside the gene matches: 6. The CDR3 runs to 14 residues.

The TCR sequence derives from a woman aged 25 to 39 who had recovered from COVID-19. The sample taken for sequencing was peripheral blood. The chain links TRBV19 to TRBJ2-1; the match to TRBD2 covers 11 bases. The CDR3 bases are TGTGCCAGTAGGGCTAGCGGGGGGTTGGATGAGCAGTTCTTC. This gives the protein CASRASGGLDEQFF.